The 20 T cell receptor beta chains below were found in one sample sequenced in a study of regulatory T cells in long-lasting Graves disease. Time point here: persistent/refractory GD, antithyroid drugs over 5 years with positive TRAb. RNA from PBMCs was the source of the TCR library. Building the TCR beta libraries relied on iRepertoire HTBI primers, and CDR3 regions underwent Arm-PCR. TCRdb recomputed calls from the multiplex PCR reads with MiXCR, one row per CDR3 protein. The sample lists some 450,000 distinct CDR3 sequences, roughly a quarter occurring once. Sample: peripheral blood mononuclear cells (PBMCs), taken when the disease was refractory, from a patient treated with antithyroid drugs. These receptors came from a female donor with Graves disease.

On this clonotype itself: A much larger clone is a single base away; this may be a read error. The chain uses TRBV6-1 and TRBJ1-5; TRBD1 matches 8 bases. CDR1 and CDR2 from the germline V gene are MNHNS and SASEGT. The CDR3 is made up of 16 amino acids. V was clipped by 11 bases and J by 7 bases; unmatched bases: 19. The CDR3 coding sequence is TGTGCCGGCATAACTGTTTCAGGGGGCGGTTGGCAGCCCCAGCATTTT. Its translation: CAGITVSGGGWQPQHF.

The J gene is TRBJ2-5, the V gene TRBV15; D is unresolved. V shed 1 base and J shed 4 bases, with 7 bases lying between them. This CDR3 spans 13 amino acids. Germline V gives CDR1 LNHNV, CDR2 YYDKDF (reference sequence). The CDR3 coding sequence is TGTGCCACCAGCAGAGCACTCCGAGAGACCCAGTACTTC. It codes for CATSRALRETQYF.

This clonotype was recorded at least ten times. The J gene is TRBJ1-1, the V gene TRBV28; no definite D call. The CDR3 runs 16 residues. CDR1 MDHEN and CDR2 SYDVKM come from the germline V gene. V lost 5 bases and J lost 1, with 17 bases in between. DNA for the CDR3: TGTGCCAGCAGTGATACCGGATTGGGAGGGAACACTGAAGCTTTCTTT. As protein: CASSDTGLGGNTEAFF. The full variable domain, in which reference TRBV28 and TRBJ1-1 provide the parts outside the CDR3, is DVKVTQSSRYLVKRTGEKVFLECVQDMDHENMFWYRQDPGLGLRLIYFSYDVKMKEKGDIPEGYSVSREKKERFSLILESASTNQTSMYLCASSDTGLGGNTEAFFGQGTRLTVV.

There are many counts of this clonotype. This rearrangement joins TRBV2 to TRBJ1-4; no reliable D call. Germline CDR1 SNHLY, CDR2 FYNNEI. Trimming shortened V by 8 bases and J by 11 bases, and 12 bases separated the two germline ends. The CDR3 length is 11 residues. The CDR3 DNA reads TGTGCCAGCCGGTCTCTGGAGAAACTGTTTTTT. Translated: CASRSLEKLFF.

This clonotype came up once. The rearrangement links TRBV5-1 to TRBJ2-5; the D gene is possibly TRBD2 (5 bases). This CDR3 has 16 residues. The V and J ends lost 1 base and 7 bases respectively, with 20 bases between them. Germline assignment: CDR1 SGHRS and CDR2 YFSETQ. Here the CDR3 reads CASSLLPAAASGTQYF. The CDR3 DNA is TGCGCCAGCAGCTTGCTCCCGGCAGCGGCCAGTGGGACCCAGTACTTC.

The V and J genes are TRBV11-1 and TRBJ1-1; no clear D. Trimming took off 1 base at V and 4 bases at J, with 10 bases between the two ends. Germline V gene lookup returns CDR1 SGHAT and CDR2 FQDESV (reference sequence). The CDR3 spans 14 residues. The CDR3 DNA sequence: TGTGCCAGCAGCTTAGTCCGGGTGATCACTGAAGCTTTCTTT. As protein: CASSLVRVITEAFF.

The chain has TRBV6-1 and TRBJ2-2; 10 positions match TRBD1. Germline assignment: CDR1 MNHNS and CDR2 SASEGT. The ends lost 7 bases at V and 5 bases at J; junction bases unmatched: 4. The CDR3 has 14 amino acids. The CDR3 DNA sequence: TGTGCCAGCACCGGACAGGGGGAGACCGGGGAGCTGTTTTTT. Amino acid sequence: CASTGQGETGELFF.

With regard to this clonotype: This may come from a read error, since a much larger clone is one base off. J is TRBJ1-1 and V is TRBV7-9; D is perhaps TRBD1 (5 bases). The CDR3 is made up of 13 amino acids. Germline CDR1 reads SEHNR; CDR2 reads FQNEAQ (reference sequence). Trimming stripped 6 bases from V and 0 bases from J, with 8 bases between. The CDR3 coding sequence is TGTGCCAGCAGGTTACAGGTGAACACTGAAGCTTTCTTT. The encoded protein is CASRLQVNTEAFF.

The chain is built from TRBV9 and TRBJ1-2, with 7 positions matching TRBD1. This CDR3 region has 13 residues. From germline, CDR1 is SGDLS and CDR2 YYNGEE. V lost 3 bases to trimming and J lost 6 bases; unmatched junction nucleotides: 5. This CDR3 is CASSGATGNGYTF. In DNA, the CDR3 is TGTGCCAGCAGCGGGGCGACAGGGAATGGCTACACCTTC.

The V call is TRBV6-1, the J call TRBJ1-1; the D is unclear. This CDR3 contains 14 residues. Trimming pared 6 bases from V and 1 base from J, leaving 12 bases between. Germline V lookup: CDR1 MNHNS, CDR2 SASEGT. The CDR3 DNA reads as TGTGCCAGCAGAGCGGACGGCGCGAACACTGAAGCTTTCTTT. It yields the protein CASRADGANTEAFF.

This clonotype was counted ten times or more. This chain joins TRBV3-1 and TRBJ2-5, with TRBD2 identical over 8 bases. The CDR3 length is 17 residues. V lost 2 bases, J lost 3 bases, and 11 bases stayed unmatched. The germline V gene encodes CDR1 LGHDT and CDR2 YNNKEL (reference sequence). In nucleotides, the CDR3 is TGTGCCAGCAGCCAATCCCCAAGCGGGAGTGGTGAAGAGACCCAGTACTTC. Translation: CASSQSPSGSGEETQYF.

This chain uses TRBV18 with TRBJ1-2; no definite D call. CDR3 length equals 13 residues. The V gene's germline CDR1 is KGHSH and CDR2 LQKENI. V was clipped by 4 bases and J by 8 bases, with 14 bases between them. The CDR3 sequence is CASSRDKLYGYTF. CDR3 DNA sequence: TGTGCCAGCTCACGCGATAAGTTGTACGGCTACACCTTC.

This clonotype was detected only a few times. This chain joins TRBV4-1 and TRBJ2-7, with TRBD1 matching 10 bases. CDR1 is MGHRA, CDR2 YSYEKL, per germline. V gave up 2 bases and J gave up 5 bases; unmatched junction bases: 9. The length of the CDR3 is 16 residues. CDR3 protein: CASSQRHRDRGHEQYF. In DNA, the CDR3 is TGCGCCAGCAGCCAACGCCACAGGGACAGGGGCCACGAGCAGTACTTC.

This clonotype was counted only a few times. Just one base apart from a much larger clone, this may be a read error. The V gene is TRBV2, the J gene TRBJ2-2; TRBD1 agrees at 7 bases. The length of the CDR3 is 15 residues. Germline CDR1 and CDR2: SNHLY and FYNNEI. Unmatched junction bases numbered 10, after V lost 3 bases and J lost 9 bases. CDR3 in amino acids: CASSDLAGGTWELFF. CDR3 bases: TGTGCCAGCAGTGATTTGGCAGGGGGTACCTGGGAGCTGTTTTTT.

CDR3 bases: TGTGCTAGTGGTTTGGAACTAGGACAGGGCGCGACCTACGAGCAGTACTTC. This encodes CASGLELGQGATYEQYF. The rearrangement links TRBV12-5 to TRBJ2-7, with TRBD1 matching 8 bases. There are 17 residues in the CDR3. In germline, CDR1 is LGHNT, CDR2 FRNRAP. V gave up 1 base and J gave up 2 bases; unmatched junction bases: 10.

This clonotype was recorded at least ten times. The CDR3 nucleotides read TGCGCCAGCAGCCATACTACAGCAACTAATGAAAAACTGTTTTTT. It encodes CASSHTTATNEKLFF. The chain links TRBV4-3 to TRBJ1-4; D is uncertain. This CDR3 is 15 amino acids long. CDR1 is LGHNA, CDR2 YSLEER, per germline. V gave up 3 bases and J gave up 0 bases, with 8 bases separating them.

There are many counts of this clonotype. V is TRBV25-1 and J is TRBJ1-1; D unresolved. Germline assignment: CDR1 MGHDK and CDR2 SYGVNS. This CDR3 has 17 residues. Between the trimmed V and J ends, which lost 6 bases and 0 bases, there was a span of 20 bases. CDR3 protein: CASSREWSAIMNTEAFF. The CDR3 bases are TGTGCCAGCAGCCGAGAGTGGTCAGCTATAATGAACACTGAAGCTTTCTTT.

The chain uses TRBV20-1 and TRBJ1-1; 8 bases agree with TRBD1. This CDR3 region has 12 residues. Losses at the gene ends were 7 bases for V and 8 bases for J; bases not matched to a gene: 9. Germline values: CDR1 DFQATT, CDR2 SNEGSKA (reference sequence). The CDR3 reads CSGVGQGREAFF. In DNA, the CDR3 is TGCAGTGGGGTAGGACAGGGTCGAGAAGCTTTCTTT.

This clonotype has at least ten counts. This rearrangement joins TRBV6-1 to TRBJ1-2; 7 nucleotides align to TRBD1. Looked up from germline, CDR1 is MNHNS and CDR2 is SASEGT. This CDR3 has 14 residues. Trimming cost V 5 bases and J 6 bases; bases outside gene matches: 9. CDR3 amino acids: CASSQNRGFDGYTF. The DNA of the CDR3 is TGTGCCAGCAGTCAAAACAGGGGATTCGATGGCTACACCTTC.

The chain's CDR3 is CASSLKATQETQYF. CDR3 bases: TGTGCCAGCAGTTTAAAGGCGACCCAAGAGACCCAGTACTTC. The chain links TRBV12-3 or TRBV12-4 to TRBJ2-5; D is unresolved. The CDR3 contains 14 residues. Between the trimmed V and J ends, which lost 2 bases and 1 base, there was a span of 8 bases.